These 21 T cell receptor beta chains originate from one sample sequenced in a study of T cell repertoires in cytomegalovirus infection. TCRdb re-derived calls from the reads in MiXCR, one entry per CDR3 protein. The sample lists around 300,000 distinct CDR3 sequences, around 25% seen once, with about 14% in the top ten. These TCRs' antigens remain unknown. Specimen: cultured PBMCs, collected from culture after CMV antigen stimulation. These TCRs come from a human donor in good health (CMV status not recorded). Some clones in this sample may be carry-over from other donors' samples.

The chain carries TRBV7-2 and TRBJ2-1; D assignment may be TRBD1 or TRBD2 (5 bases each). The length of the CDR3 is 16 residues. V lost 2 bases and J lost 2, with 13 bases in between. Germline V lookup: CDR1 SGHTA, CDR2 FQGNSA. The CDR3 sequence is CASSLSGTRPYNEQFF. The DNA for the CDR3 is TGTGCCAGCAGCTTATCCGGGACCAGGCCCTACAATGAGCAGTTCTTC.

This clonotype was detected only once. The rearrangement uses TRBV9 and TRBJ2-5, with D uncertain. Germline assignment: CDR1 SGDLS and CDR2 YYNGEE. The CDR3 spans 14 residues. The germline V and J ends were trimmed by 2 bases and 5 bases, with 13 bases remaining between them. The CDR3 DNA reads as TGTGCCAGCAGCGTGGAACCGGTGGGGGAGACCCAGTACTTC. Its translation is CASSVEPVGETQYF.

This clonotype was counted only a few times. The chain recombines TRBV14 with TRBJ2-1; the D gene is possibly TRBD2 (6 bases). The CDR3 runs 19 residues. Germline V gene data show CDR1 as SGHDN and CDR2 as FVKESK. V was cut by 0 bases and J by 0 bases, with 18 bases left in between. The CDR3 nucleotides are TGTGCCAGCAGCCAAGAAGTCAGCCTTGGGAGGCTCTCCTACAATGAGCAGTTCTTC. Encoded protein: CASSQEVSLGRLSYNEQFF.

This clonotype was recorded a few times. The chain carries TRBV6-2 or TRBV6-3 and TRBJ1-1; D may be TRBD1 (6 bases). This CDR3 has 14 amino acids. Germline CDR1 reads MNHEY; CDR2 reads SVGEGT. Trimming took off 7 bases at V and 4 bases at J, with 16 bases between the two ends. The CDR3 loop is CASTNRALGTEAFF. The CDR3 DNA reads TGTGCCAGCACCAACAGGGCGCTGGGCACTGAAGCTTTCTTT.

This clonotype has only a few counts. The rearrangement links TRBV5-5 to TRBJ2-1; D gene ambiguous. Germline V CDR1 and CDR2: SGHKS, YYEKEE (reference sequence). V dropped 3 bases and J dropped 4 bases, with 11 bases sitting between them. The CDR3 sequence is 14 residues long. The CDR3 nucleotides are TGTGCCAGCAGCTCCGGGTTGCTTTACAATGAGCAGTTCTTC. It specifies CASSSGLLYNEQFF.

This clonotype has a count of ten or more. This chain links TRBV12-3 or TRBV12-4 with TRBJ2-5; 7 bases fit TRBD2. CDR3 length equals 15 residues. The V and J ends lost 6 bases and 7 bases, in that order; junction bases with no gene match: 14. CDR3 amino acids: CASSPRAGSLGTQYF. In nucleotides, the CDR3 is TGTGCCAGCAGCCCGAGAGCGGGAAGCCTTGGGACCCAGTACTTC.

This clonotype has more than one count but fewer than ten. The CDR3 here is CASSSRLANEQFF. CDR3 nucleotides: TGTGCCAGCAGTTCTAGACTAGCCAATGAGCAGTTCTTC. The chain is built from TRBV27 and TRBJ2-1; 7 bases align to TRBD2. V lost 4 bases and J lost 6; bases outside the gene matches: 3. Germline V gene lookup returns CDR1 MNHEY and CDR2 SMNVEV (reference sequence). The CDR3 contains 13 residues.

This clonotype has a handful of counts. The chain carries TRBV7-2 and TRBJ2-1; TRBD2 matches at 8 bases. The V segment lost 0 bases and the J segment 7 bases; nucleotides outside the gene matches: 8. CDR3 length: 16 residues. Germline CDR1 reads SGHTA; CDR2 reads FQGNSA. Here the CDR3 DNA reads TGTGCCAGCAGCTTAGCGCTAACGGGAGGGGAAAATGAGCAGTTCTTC. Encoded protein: CASSLALTGGENEQFF. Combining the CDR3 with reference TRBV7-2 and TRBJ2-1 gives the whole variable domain GAGVSQSPSNKVTEKGKDVELRCDPISGHTALYWYRQSLGQGLEFLIYFQGNSAPDKSGLPSDRFSAERTGGSVSTLTIQRTQQEDSAVYLCASSLALTGGENEQFFGPGTRLTVL.

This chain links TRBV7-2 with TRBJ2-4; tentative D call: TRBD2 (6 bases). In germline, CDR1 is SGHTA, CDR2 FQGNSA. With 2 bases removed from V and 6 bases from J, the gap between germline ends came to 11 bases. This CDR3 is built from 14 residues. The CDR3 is CASSLPGEVNIQYF. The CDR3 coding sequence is TGTGCCAGCAGCTTACCGGGGGAAGTAAACATTCAGTACTTC. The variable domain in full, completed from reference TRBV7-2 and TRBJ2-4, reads GAGVSQSPSNKVTEKGKDVELRCDPISGHTALYWYRQSLGQGLEFLIYFQGNSAPDKSGLPSDRFSAERTGGSVSTLTIQRTQQEDSAVYLCASSLPGEVNIQYFGAGTRLSVL.

The CDR3 DNA reads as TGTGCCAGCTCACCCCCGGGCCTCGGAGGGGAGCAGTTCTTC. Its translation is CASSPPGLGGEQFF. V usage is TRBV18 and J usage is TRBJ2-1, with D maybe TRBD2 (6 bases). V lost 3 bases to trimming and J lost 10 bases, with 16 bases between them. This CDR3 region has 14 residues. The germline gives CDR1 KGHSH, CDR2 LQKENI.

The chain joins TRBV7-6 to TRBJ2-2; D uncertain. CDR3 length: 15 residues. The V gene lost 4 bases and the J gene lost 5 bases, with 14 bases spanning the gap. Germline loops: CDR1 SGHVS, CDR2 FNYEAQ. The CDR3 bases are TGTGCCAGCAGCTCCCTCAGACCCGATACCGGGGAGCTGTTTTTT. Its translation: CASSSLRPDTGELFF. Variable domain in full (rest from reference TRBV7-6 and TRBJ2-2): GAGVSQSPRYKVTKRGQDVALRCDPISGHVSLYWYRQALGQGPEFLTYFNYEAQQDKSGLPNDRFSAERPEGSISTLTIQRTEQRDSAMYRCASSSLRPDTGELFFGEGSRLTVL.

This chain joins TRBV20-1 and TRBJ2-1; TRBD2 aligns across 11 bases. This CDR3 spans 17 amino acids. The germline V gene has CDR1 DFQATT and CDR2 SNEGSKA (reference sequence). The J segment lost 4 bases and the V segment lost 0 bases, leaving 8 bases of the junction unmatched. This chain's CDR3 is CSARDPSGTSGYNEQFF. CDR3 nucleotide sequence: TGCAGTGCTAGAGATCCCTCGGGGACTAGCGGTTACAATGAGCAGTTCTTC.

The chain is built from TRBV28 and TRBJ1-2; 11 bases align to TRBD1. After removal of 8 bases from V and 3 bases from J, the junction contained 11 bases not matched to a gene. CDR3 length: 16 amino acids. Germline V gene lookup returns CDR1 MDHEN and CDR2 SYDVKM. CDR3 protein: CASVITPGQGDYGYTF. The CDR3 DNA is TGTGCCAGCGTAATAACTCCGGGACAGGGGGACTATGGCTACACCTTC.

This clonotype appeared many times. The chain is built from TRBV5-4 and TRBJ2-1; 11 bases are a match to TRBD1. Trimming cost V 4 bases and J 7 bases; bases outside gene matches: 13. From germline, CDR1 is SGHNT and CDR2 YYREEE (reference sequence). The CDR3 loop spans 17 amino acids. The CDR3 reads CASSLDPGTGGGNEQFF. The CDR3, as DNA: TGTGCCAGCAGCCTAGACCCCGGGACAGGGGGGGGTAATGAGCAGTTCTTC.

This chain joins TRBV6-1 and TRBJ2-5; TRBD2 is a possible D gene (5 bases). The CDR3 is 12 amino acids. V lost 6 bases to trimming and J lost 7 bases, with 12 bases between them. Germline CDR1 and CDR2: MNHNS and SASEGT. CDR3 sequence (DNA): TGTGCCAGCAGGGACTTTTTAAGGACCCAGTACTTC. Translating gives CASRDFLRTQYF.

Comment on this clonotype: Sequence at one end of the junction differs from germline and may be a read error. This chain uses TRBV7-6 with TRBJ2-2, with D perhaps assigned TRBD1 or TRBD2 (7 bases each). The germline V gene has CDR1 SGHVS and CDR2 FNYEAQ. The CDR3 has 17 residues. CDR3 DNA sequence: TGTGCTAGCAGCTTAGGGGGGGGGACAGCGAACACCGGGGAGCTGTTTTTT. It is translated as CASSLGGGTANTGELFF.

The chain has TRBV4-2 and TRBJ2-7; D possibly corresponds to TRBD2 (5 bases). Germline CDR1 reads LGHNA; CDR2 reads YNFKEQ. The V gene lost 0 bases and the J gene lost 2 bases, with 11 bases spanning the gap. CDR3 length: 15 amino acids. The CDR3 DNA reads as TGTGCCAGCAGCCAAGAAAGAGACTATACCTACGAGCAGTACTTC. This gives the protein CASSQERDYTYEQYF.

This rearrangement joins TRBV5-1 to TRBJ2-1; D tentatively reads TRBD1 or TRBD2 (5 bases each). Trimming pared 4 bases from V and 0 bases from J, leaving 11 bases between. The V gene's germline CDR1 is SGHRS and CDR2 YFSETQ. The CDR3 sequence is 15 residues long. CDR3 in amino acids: CASSPGDHSYNEQFF. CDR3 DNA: TGCGCCAGCAGCCCCGGGGACCACTCCTACAATGAGCAGTTCTTC.

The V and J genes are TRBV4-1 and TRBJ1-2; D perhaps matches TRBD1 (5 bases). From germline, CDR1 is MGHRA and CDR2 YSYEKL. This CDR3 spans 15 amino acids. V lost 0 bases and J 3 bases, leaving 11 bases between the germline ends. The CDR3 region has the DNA TGCGCCAGCAGCCAAGAGGGGGGGAAGGACTATGGCTACACCTTC. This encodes CASSQEGGKDYGYTF.

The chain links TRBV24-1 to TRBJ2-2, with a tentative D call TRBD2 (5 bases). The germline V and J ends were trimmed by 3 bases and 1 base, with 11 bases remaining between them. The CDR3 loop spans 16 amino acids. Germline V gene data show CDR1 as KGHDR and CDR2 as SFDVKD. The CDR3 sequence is CATSDPLGLNTGELFF. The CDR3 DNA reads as TGTGCCACCAGTGATCCCCTTGGACTGAACACCGGGGAGCTGTTTTTT.

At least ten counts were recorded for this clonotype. The CDR3 DNA follows: TGTGCCAGCAGCTTAGGCAGTATACAGAATTCACCCCTCCACTTT. Translated: CASSLGSIQNSPLHF. The rearrangement joins TRBV7-9 to TRBJ1-6; D unresolved. Germline loops: CDR1 SEHNR, CDR2 FQNEAQ (reference sequence). The germline V and J ends were trimmed by 1 base and 7 bases, with 11 bases remaining between them. The CDR3 extends over 15 amino acids.